This T cell receptor (beta chain) was sequenced in a study of T cells in Graves' hyperthyroidism and ophthalmopathy. Patients showing uncontrolled infection, other autoimmune disease, pregnancy or lactation were ineligible. Template material for amplifying TCR beta CDR3 regions consisted of RNA transcripts. HTBI primers were used for first-round RT-PCR of the TCR CDR3. TCRdb used MiXCR to reprocess the multiplex PCR reads, holding one entry per CDR3 protein. The profile shows 540,000 or so distinct CDR3 sequences, more than 45% of them singletons. The TCR originated in an adult woman with Graves' disease, either hyperthyroidism or ophthalmopathy (not recorded which). Material for sequencing was peripheral blood or thyroid tissue (not recorded which).

The CDR3 nucleotides are TGTGCCAGCAGCCTCCACGGGACAGGGGATGAGCAGTACTTC. This codes for CASSLHGTGDEQYF. The chain carries TRBV7-9 and TRBJ2-7; the match to TRBD1 covers 10 bases. V was pared by 5 bases and J by 7 bases, with 8 bases of the junction left unmatched. Germline assignment: CDR1 SEHNR and CDR2 FQNEAQ (reference sequence). There are 14 residues in the CDR3.